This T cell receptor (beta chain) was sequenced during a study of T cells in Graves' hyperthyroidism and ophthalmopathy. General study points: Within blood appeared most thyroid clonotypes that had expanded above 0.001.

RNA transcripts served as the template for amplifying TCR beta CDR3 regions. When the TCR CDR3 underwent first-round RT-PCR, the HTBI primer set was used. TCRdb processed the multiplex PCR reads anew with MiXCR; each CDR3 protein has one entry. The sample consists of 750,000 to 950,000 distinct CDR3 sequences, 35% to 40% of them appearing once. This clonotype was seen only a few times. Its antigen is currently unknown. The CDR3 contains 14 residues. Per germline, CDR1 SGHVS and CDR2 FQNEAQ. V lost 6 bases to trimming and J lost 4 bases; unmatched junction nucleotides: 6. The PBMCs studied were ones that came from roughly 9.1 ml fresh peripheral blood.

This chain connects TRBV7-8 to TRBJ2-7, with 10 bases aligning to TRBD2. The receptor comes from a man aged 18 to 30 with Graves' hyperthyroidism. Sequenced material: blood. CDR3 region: CASSPSGSVYEQYF. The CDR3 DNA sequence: TGTGCCAGCAGTCCTAGCGGGAGCGTTTACGAGCAGTACTTC.